This T cell receptor (beta chain) was captured in a study of blood T cell repertoires in COVID-19. About the study: COVID-19 samples, acute and convalescent, were from the United States, Italy and Spain.

The germline V gene encodes CDR1 SGHTA and CDR2 FQGNSA. V trimming: 5 bases; J trimming: 3 bases; junction bases outside the gene matches: 9. This CDR3 has 17 amino acids. Some clones are missing from TCRdb's copy, which holds only in-frame ones; the method was immunoSEQ multiplex PCR. The sample has over 200,000 clones, around 81% seen once. Sample: PBMCs or T cells enriched from blood (not recorded which). This chain links TRBV7-2 with TRBJ2-3, with 12 nucleotides matching TRBD2. This receptor was identified in a woman in her 50s with acute COVID-19. The CDR3 bases are TGTGCCAGCAGCAAAACGACTAGCGGGAGTGGTACAGATACGCAGTATTTT. Amino acids: CASSKTTSGSGTDTQYF.